These 30 T cell receptor beta chains share one sample of origin, sequenced in a study of blood T cell repertoires in COVID-19. The assay was immunoSEQ multiplex PCR, and TCRdb's table has in-frame clones only and misses some. The table has over 90,000 clones, approximately 89% seen once. Sequencing used peripheral blood. These receptors originate from a human donor in a cohort sampled during active COVID-19.

The chain couples TRBV27 to TRBJ1-2; D is possibly TRBD1 (6 bases). CDR3 length: 16 amino acids. Trimming pared 5 bases from V and 0 bases from J, leaving 16 bases between. Germline V CDR1 and CDR2: MNHEY, SMNVEV (reference sequence). CDR3 loop: CASSPGGGEPNYGYTF. The CDR3 DNA reads as TGTGCCAGCAGTCCGGGGGGGGGCGAACCTAACTATGGCTACACCTTC.

The CDR3 nucleotides are TGTGCCTCCATGTCTCGGACAGGCTCAACCCCTTCTGGCTACACCTTC. The encoded protein is CASMSRTGSTPSGYTF. This chain links TRBV10-3 with TRBJ1-2; the match to TRBD1 covers 7 bases. Per the germline V gene, CDR1 is ENHRY and CDR2 is SYGVKD. The CDR3 runs to 16 residues. V lost 11 bases to trimming and J lost 7 bases; unmatched junction nucleotides: 22.

This rearrangement joins TRBV27 to TRBJ1-1, with D uncertain. V was cut by 6 bases and J by 0 bases, with 17 bases left in between. The CDR3 extends over 16 amino acids. The V gene's germline CDR1 is MNHEY and CDR2 SMNVEV (reference sequence). The DNA for the CDR3 is TGTGCCAGCAGCCGGATTAGAGGGCCTATGAACACTGAAGCTTTCTTT. Translated: CASSRIRGPMNTEAFF.

The chain is built from TRBV4-2 and TRBJ1-6; no reliable D call. Germline CDR1 reads LGHNA; CDR2 reads YNFKEQ. Trimming took 1 base from V and 5 from J, leaving 6 bases between them. The CDR3 length is 14 residues. The CDR3 bases are TGTGCCAGCAGCCAAGCGGGAGATAATTCACCCCTCCACTTT. Translation: CASSQAGDNSPLHF.

The chain links TRBV21-1 to TRBJ2-7; TRBD1, the table's D call, lacks a check against the DNA. TRBV21-1 is an annotated pseudogene. The CDR3 sequence is 16 residues long. The chain's CDR3 is CASPSRKGQYPHEQYF. The CDR3 nucleotides are TGTGCCAGCCCCTCAAGAAAAGGACAATACCCCCACGAGCAGTACTTC.

The chain combines TRBV11-2 with TRBJ2-1; D possibly corresponds to TRBD2 (5 bases). Germline CDR1 is SGHAT and CDR2 is FQNNGV. The ends were cut back, 7 bases at V and 4 bases at J, with 17 bases in the middle. The length of the CDR3 is 15 residues. CDR3 protein: CASTGLRGVYNEQFF. The CDR3 DNA reads as TGTGCCAGCACGGGCCTACGGGGAGTATACAATGAGCAGTTCTTC.

This clone has only a few counts. The rearrangement joins TRBV30 to TRBJ2-7; TRBD2 might be the D (6 bases). V was trimmed by 5 bases and J by 2 bases, leaving 10 bases between them. This CDR3 region has 12 residues. Germline CDR1 reads GTSNPN; CDR2 reads SVGIG (reference sequence). This CDR3 is CAWASETYEQYF. The CDR3 nucleotides are TGTGCCTGGGCTAGCGAGACCTACGAGCAGTACTTC.

This sequence joins TRBV6-5 and TRBJ1-1, with D tentatively TRBD1 (5 bases). Germline values: CDR1 MNHEY, CDR2 SVGAGI. This CDR3 is 12 amino acids long. V was pared by 7 bases and J by 4 bases, with 10 bases between. The chain's CDR3 is CASTPQGTEAFF. For the CDR3, the DNA is TGTGCCAGCACTCCCCAGGGCACTGAAGCTTTCTTT.

The rearrangement joins TRBV5-1 to TRBJ2-7; 7 bases match TRBD2. Germline assignment: CDR1 SGHRS and CDR2 YFSETQ. With V trimmed by 5 bases and J by 0 bases, 5 bases remained unmatched. CDR3 length: 14 residues. The CDR3 loop is CASREGGSSYEQYF. The CDR3 DNA reads as TGCGCCAGCAGAGAGGGCGGGAGCTCCTACGAGCAGTACTTC.

The chain combines TRBV28 with TRBJ1-2, with D maybe TRBD1 (5 bases). The CDR3 covers 14 residues. Germline CDR1 MDHEN, CDR2 SYDVKM. Trimming stripped 5 bases from V and 5 bases from J, with 15 bases between. CDR3 nucleotide sequence: TGTGCCAGCAGTCCGACCGGGACTCGTTATGGCTACACCTTC. Translation gives CASSPTGTRYGYTF.

The chain joins TRBV7-3 to TRBJ1-5; TRBD1 is a possible D gene (6 bases). Trimming took off 3 bases at V and 2 bases at J, with 14 bases between the two ends. CDR3 length: 16 residues. In germline, CDR1 is SGHTA, CDR2 FQGTGA. CDR3 sequence (DNA): TGTGCCAGCAGCTTTCCCAGTAACAGGGGCAATCAGCCCCAGCATTTT. This sequence encodes CASSFPSNRGNQPQHF.

J is TRBJ1-1 and V is TRBV5-6, with D maybe TRBD1 (5 bases). CDR3 length equals 12 residues. V lost 3 bases, J lost 4 bases, and 7 bases lay in between. Germline loops: CDR1 SGHDT, CDR2 YYEEEE. The chain's CDR3 is CASSSTVTEAFF. The CDR3, as DNA: TGTGCCAGCAGCTCGACAGTCACTGAAGCTTTCTTT.

V is TRBV3-1 (or the pseudogene TRBV3-2) and J is TRBJ2-5; the match to TRBD1 covers 10 bases. Looked up from germline, CDR1 is LGHDT and CDR2 is YNNKEL (reference sequence). This CDR3 is 17 amino acids long. V dropped 3 bases and J dropped 3; count of bases not matched to a gene: 10. The CDR3 DNA reads TGTGCCAGCAGCCACGACCGGGACAGGGGACGAAAAGAGACCCAGTACTTC. This sequence encodes CASSHDRDRGRKETQYF.

The CDR3 DNA reads TGTGCCTGGAGTCGACAGGGGTTTATCGGCGACTCGACCTTGAACACTGAAGCTTTCTTT. Translating gives CAWSRQGFIGDSTLNTEAFF. This rearrangement joins TRBV30 to TRBJ1-1; 8 nucleotides match TRBD1. V trimming: 2 bases; J trimming: 0 bases; junction bases outside the gene matches: 20. From germline, CDR1 is GTSNPN and CDR2 SVGIG (reference sequence). The CDR3 loop spans 20 amino acids.

This chain links TRBV19 with TRBJ1-2, with a tentative D call TRBD1 (6 bases). From germline, CDR1 is LNHDA and CDR2 SQIVND (reference sequence). The CDR3 length is 14 residues. Trimming left V 4 bases short and J 4 bases short, with 13 bases between. In DNA, the CDR3 is TGTGCCAGTAGTACGACAGGTAAAGGCTATGGCTACACCTTC. The encoded protein is CASSTTGKGYGYTF.

The V call is TRBV4-2, the J call TRBJ1-2; 12 nucleotides match TRBD1. CDR1 is LGHNA and CDR2 is YNFKEQ in the germline V gene. V was pared by 4 bases and J by 7 bases, with 4 bases of the junction left unmatched. This CDR3 is built from 14 residues. CDR3 sequence reads: CASSRGTGGIGYTF. The CDR3 DNA sequence: TGTGCCAGCAGCCGTGGGACAGGGGGCATTGGCTACACCTTC.

The chain employs TRBV9 and TRBJ2-1; the D gene is possibly TRBD2 (5 bases). The V end was cut by 0 bases, the J end by 6 bases, with 7 bases between. The CDR3 has 13 amino acids. Per the germline V gene, CDR1 is SGDLS and CDR2 is YYNGEE. The DNA for the CDR3 is TGTGCCAGCAGCGTAGGCCGGGGCAATGAGCAGTTCTTC. It yields the protein CASSVGRGNEQFF.

This chain uses TRBV28 with TRBJ2-7; the match to TRBD2 covers 11 bases. Unmatched junction bases numbered 1, after V lost 5 bases and J lost 1 base. The CDR3 consists of 14 residues. The germline V gene has CDR1 MDHEN and CDR2 SYDVKM. In DNA form, the CDR3 reads TGTGCCAGCAGTATAGCGGGAGGGTCCTACGAGCAGTACTTC. Its protein product is CASSIAGGSYEQYF. Combining the CDR3 with reference TRBV28 and TRBJ2-7 gives the whole variable domain DVKVTQSSRYLVKRTGEKVFLECVQDMDHENMFWYRQDPGLGLRLIYFSYDVKMKEKGDIPEGYSVSREKKERFSLILESASTNQTSMYLCASSIAGGSYEQYFGPGTRLTVT.

The chain joins TRBV5-5 to TRBJ2-7, with 11 nucleotides matching TRBD2. Germline V gives CDR1 SGHKS, CDR2 YYEKEE (reference sequence). Trimming cost V 2 bases and J 5 bases; bases outside gene matches: 6. The CDR3 runs 15 residues. The CDR3 DNA reads as TGTGCCAGCAGCTTAACTAGCGGGAGCCCCCACGAGCAGTACTTC. Encoded protein: CASSLTSGSPHEQYF. Complete variable domain (other parts from reference TRBV5-5 and TRBJ2-7): DAGVTQSPTHLIKTRGQQVTLRCSPISGHKSVSWYQQVLGQGPQFIFQYYEKEERGRGNFPDRFSARQFPNYSSELNVNALLLGDSALYLCASSLTSGSPHEQYFGPGTRLTVT.

V is TRBV7-9 and J is TRBJ2-1; D gene ambiguous. With 3 bases removed from V and 7 bases from J, the gap between germline ends came to 10 bases. Germline CDR1 and CDR2: SEHNR and FQNEAQ (reference sequence). This CDR3 has 13 amino acids. CDR3 nucleotide sequence: TGTGCCAGCAGCTTCGACGTACAGAATGAGCAGTTCTTC. It yields the protein CASSFDVQNEQFF.

V and J are TRBV28 and TRBJ1-1; TRBD1 matches 7 bases. The V gene end was trimmed by 8 bases and the J gene end by 4 bases; junction bases not matched to a gene: 13. The CDR3 spans 15 residues. Germline CDR1 and CDR2: MDHEN and SYDVKM. The CDR3 DNA sequence: TGTGCCAGCCGATTGGACAGGTCGAGGTCCACTGAAGCTTTCTTT. Its protein is CASRLDRSRSTEAFF.

This sequence joins TRBV5-4 and TRBJ2-7; TRBD2 matches at 12 bases. The germline gives CDR1 SGHNT, CDR2 YYREEE (reference sequence). V lost 7 bases, J lost 7 bases, and 9 bases stayed unmatched. The CDR3 covers 14 residues. The CDR3 protein is CASGPPTSGREQYF. The DNA of the CDR3 is TGTGCCAGCGGGCCCCCAACTAGCGGGAGGGAGCAGTACTTC.

The chain couples TRBV6-5 to TRBJ2-7, with D uncertain. Trimming stripped 2 bases from V and 3 bases from J, with 11 bases between. Germline-derived CDR1 and CDR2 are MNHEY and SVGAGI. This CDR3 contains 14 residues. In DNA form, the CDR3 reads TGTGCCAGCAGTTACGGTACCGGGTTCTACGAGCAGTACTTC. Amino acids: CASSYGTGFYEQYF.

The V and J genes are TRBV9 and TRBJ2-3, with D possibly matching TRBD1 (6 bases). The V and J ends lost 3 bases and 6 bases respectively, with 20 bases between them. CDR3 length: 16 amino acids. Looked up from germline, CDR1 is SGDLS and CDR2 is YYNGEE. CDR3 nucleotide sequence: TGTGCCAGCAGCGCAGGGGTTTACGGGACGGCGGATACGCAGTATTTT. As protein: CASSAGVYGTADTQYF.

This rearrangement joins TRBV15 to TRBJ1-2; tentatively, D is TRBD1 (5 bases). Germline lookup yields CDR1 LNHNV and CDR2 YYDKDF (reference sequence). Trimming took 5 bases from V and 3 from J, leaving 13 bases between them. The CDR3 is 14 residues long. This CDR3 is CATSGSGLDYGYTF. Here the CDR3 DNA reads TGTGCCACCAGCGGGTCGGGACTGGACTATGGCTACACCTTC.

The V and J genes are TRBV9 and TRBJ2-7; 8 bases are a match to TRBD2. The CDR3 totals 14 residues. V trimming: 0 bases; J trimming: 5 bases; junction bases outside the gene matches: 4. Germline V gene sequence: CDR1 SGDLS, CDR2 YYNGEE. Here the CDR3 reads CASSVGVSGNEQYF. In nucleotides, the CDR3 is TGTGCCAGCAGCGTAGGGGTTAGCGGGAACGAGCAGTACTTC.

J is TRBJ2-7 and V is TRBV9, with 10 bases identical to TRBD2. The CDR3 runs 17 residues. J lost 4 bases, V lost 0 bases, and 10 bases had no gene match. CDR1 SGDLS and CDR2 YYNGEE come from the germline V gene. The CDR3 sequence: CASSVAAASGSPYEQYF. The CDR3, as DNA: TGTGCCAGCAGCGTAGCAGCCGCTAGCGGGAGTCCGTACGAGCAGTACTTC. Based on the CDR3 plus reference TRBV9 and TRBJ2-7, the full variable domain is DSGVTQTPKHLITATGQRVTLRCSPRSGDLSVYWYQQSLDQGLQFLIQYYNGEERAKGNILERFSAQQFPDLHSELNLSSLELGDSALYFCASSVAAASGSPYEQYFGPGTRLTVT.

This clone showed up many times. V usage is TRBV19 and J usage is TRBJ1-1, with D tentatively TRBD1 (6 bases). Trimming took 6 bases from V and 1 from J, leaving 15 bases between them. In germline, CDR1 is LNHDA, CDR2 SQIVND (reference sequence). CDR3 length equals 15 residues. CDR3 sequence reads: CASRHSGDTNTEAFF. The CDR3 DNA reads as TGTGCCAGTAGGCACTCAGGGGATACGAACACTGAAGCTTTCTTT.

This sequence joins TRBV19 and TRBJ1-1, with D uncertain. Trimming stripped 3 bases from V and 3 bases from J, with 5 bases between. This CDR3 comprises 12 residues. Germline values: CDR1 LNHDA, CDR2 SQIVND (reference sequence). The CDR3 sequence: CASSMAYTEAFF. CDR3 bases: TGTGCCAGTAGTATGGCTTACACTGAAGCTTTCTTT.

This chain links TRBV14 with TRBJ2-7, with 11 bases lining up with TRBD1. Germline CDR1 SGHDN, CDR2 FVKESK. The length of the CDR3 is 18 residues. V dropped 0 bases and J dropped 6; count of bases not matched to a gene: 13. The CDR3 loop reads CASSQDGSPGQGGLEQYF. CDR3 DNA: TGTGCCAGCAGCCAAGATGGTTCCCCGGGACAGGGGGGCCTCGAGCAGTACTTC.